The T cell receptor (beta chain) under discussion was sequenced for a study of cytomegalovirus exposure and HLA in healthy donors (dated by TCRdb to 2015 to 2018). In terms of the full investigation: An earlier analysis of some 600 of the donors reported approximately 260 Gb of sequence data and approximately 120 million unique TCR beta sequences obtained from about 180 million T cells. The genetic ancestry cluster associated with self-reported Caucasian donors included 81% of the 350 to 500 genotyped donors. The later analysis used no new phenotypic data to find candidate immune exposures, relying instead on TCR beta sequences and their occurrence across donors. HLA typing included class I and class II loci at four-digit resolution. Using immunosequencing, the study profiled T cell repertoires from fewer than 700 subjects and related those repertoires to cytomegalovirus serostatus. Four to six DR-DQ haplotypes were handled as single units for association and clustering, since linkage in the cohort was strong. The number of donors typed differed by locus, with 629-630 for A, B, C, DRB1 and DQB1, about 500 for DQA1, approximately 570 for DPA1, and 472 for DPB1. To decide whether each TCR beta V gene segment behaved as functional or pseudogenic, an earlier analysis of approximately 600 of the donors relied on high-throughput TCR beta sequencing. In addition to the first cohort of several hundred subjects, a separate validation cohort of approximately 130 different subjects was used. In a later analysis, previously published TCR beta repertoires from 670 or so donors were re-analyzed and high-resolution HLA genotyping was added so that TCR occurrence patterns could be studied. The study aimed to test whether cataloging public T cell receptors could reveal signatures of past pathogen exposure. To predict cytomegalovirus infection status, the study combined high-throughput TCR immunosequencing, statistical association of individual TCRs with disease status, and machine learning. Among some 400 genotyped donors of the cohort, an average of 235,054 unique TCR beta nucleotide sequences were sequenced per donor, 15% to 20% of them non-productive. In a later genetic analysis, genome-wide SNP genotypes for about three fifths of the 666 donors were used, and that subset was treated as a discovery cohort. All discovery cohort repertoires had been generated using a single sequencing platform. Donor age, sex, ethnicity and CMV serostatus were compiled together with the repertoire data. An early release covering roughly 640 HLA-typed donors comprised about 290 gigabases of sequencing data and tens of millions of unique TCR sequences. What the work shows at the level of the full study, not this receptor alone: In a later analysis, HLA-associated TCR beta chains showed more clonal expansion and lower generation probabilities than non-associated chains that were equally common. Broadly in line with IMGT annotations, most TCR beta V segments showed up in productive rearrangements about 90% or about 30% of the time in an earlier analysis of approximately 640 of the donors. HLA typing was unavailable for some donors at each locus, so association tests used only the typed subset. A further reported finding was that TCR beta sequences accurately predicted the HLA-A and HLA-B alleles for most subjects in the first cohort. Across donors, most TCR sequences were observed very rarely, whereas some public TCRs were present in many individuals. According to a later genetic analysis, donors in an Asian-associated ancestry cluster had fewer N-insertions in productive TCRs than the approximately 700-donor mean. Several of the top co-occurrence clusters appeared to be linked to parvovirus B19, influenza, CMV and Epstein-Barr virus, according to a later analysis. In a later analysis, most CMV-associated TCR beta chains were found to appear HLA-restricted, with HLA associations seemingly driven largely by CMV exposure. A later analysis found that TCR association rates varied across HLA loci, with DRB1 alleles showing the most associated TCRs and HLA-C alleles the fewest. It was suggested by the authors that the approach could potentially be generalized to other disease states and immunological phenotypes. Correlated functional status among segregating V segments might be attributable to linkage disequilibrium, but an unknown experimental factor could not be ruled out. Cytomegalovirus status was reported to be diagnosed by the classifier with high specificity and sensitivity in both the original and validation cohorts. A few of the identified cytomegalovirus-associated TCR beta chains were confirmed in vitro to be specific for cytomegalovirus antigens. In a later genetic analysis, a missense DCLRE1C variant was associated with V-gene and J-gene trimming of TCR beta chains, and the association was replicated in an independent cohort. The study gave a list of some 150 TCR beta chains associated with cytomegalovirus. Only TCR beta chains were sequenced in this cohort, and the absence of alpha or paired-chain data limited detectable features. Some IMGT-functional V segments, including TRBV6-2 and TRBV6-3, could not be told apart with the 87-base-pair reads, so those segments were excluded. For the cohort, immune exposure information was limited to CMV serostatus. A group of highly shared sequence variants was considered likely to be a technical artifact of the sequencing pipeline. Presence/absence analyses assumed roughly uniform sequencing depth across donors, an assumption that may not hold. Over 15 rarely observed V segments, including chromosome 9 orphons, were excluded from the earlier analysis of approximately 500 of the donors because counts were too low. Strong co-occurrence of HLA alleles, especially DR and DQ, made assigning TCR associations to individual alleles difficult. In a later analysis, more than 15,000 TCR beta sequences were associated with specific HLA alleles at a false discovery rate of 0.05.

The CDR3 sequence holds 15 residues, the cysteine and phenylalanine included. Solely the CDR3 DNA is kept, with 45 bases framed from the first base. Via the germline V gene, CDR1 is SGHTS and CDR2 YDEGEE. The junction carries 12 bases between V and J, which are trimmed by 0 bases and 5 bases respectively. Preparation of the library involved the immunoSEQ multiplex PCR assay. For the multiplex PCR, a mixture combining 60 forward primers for TCR Vbeta segments and 13 reverse primers for TCR Jbeta segments was used. Amplification of the CDR3 region of rearranged TCR beta genes was performed with a multiplex PCR assay on genomic DNA. Amplified TCR beta libraries were sequenced as 87-base-pair reads on the Illumina HiSeq System. As for the authors' bioinformatics: Across the roughly 670 repertoires, a later analysis counted around 80 million unique TCR beta chains, approximately 10 million of which were shared by at least two donors. Raw reads were error-corrected and collapsed into unique sequences with a nearest-neighbor algorithm that merged closely related sequences to remove PCR and sequencing errors. To assign V, D and J gene segments, CDR3 sequences were aligned to IMGT reference sequences. For a sequence to be retained, a match of at least six nucleotides to both a V gene segment and a J gene segment was required. Rearrangements were classified as productive when the CDR3 lacked stop codons and remained in frame with V and J, and all other rearrangements were classified as non-productive. CDR3 was defined according to IMGT convention as the region running from the second conserved V-encoded cysteine to the conserved J-encoded phenylalanine. The earlier analysis of some 600 of the donors excluded sequences that lacked an unambiguous match to a single V gene segment. In an earlier analysis of almost 600 of the donors, a V segment was called functional when productive rearrangements were above 56.7%, and segregating when the standard deviation between donors exceeded 5%. To diagnose cytomegalovirus status from the catalog of TCR beta chain sequences, a statistical classification framework was built. V and J gene assignment, in a later analysis, came from comparing TCR nucleotide sequences with IMGT/GENE-DB human TR gene sequences. In a later analysis, CDR3 sequences and most-parsimonious VDJ recombination scenarios were assigned using the TCRdist pipeline. In a later analysis, each TCR beta chain was defined by its CDR3 amino acid sequence together with its V-gene family, and reads lacking a unique V-gene family were excluded. In a later analysis, some 600 highly shared, low-generation-probability nucleotide sequences were removed to address suspected cross-contamination and a sequencing artifact. For each public chain, a later analysis derived a clonal expansion index from normalized ranks of inferred template counts within each repertoire. A later analysis computed generation probabilities with a VDJ recombination model fitted to out-of-frame rearrangements, and checked the results against IGoR. In a later analysis, hypergeometric tests were used to score TCR-TCR, TCR-HLA and TCR-CMV co-occurrence, with a repertoire-size bias correction applied to TCR pairs. To estimate false discovery rates, a later analysis permuted the HLA or CMV assignments 20 times. In a later analysis, co-occurring TCRs were grouped using DBSCAN, with TCRdist sequence similarity added in when clustering inside HLA-allele-positive subsets. Repertoires with fewer than 30,000 or more than 120,000 public chains, plus five repertoires with anomalous nucleotide sharing, were excluded from co-occurrence clustering. TCRdb's version of the immuneACCESS table is confined to in-frame rearrangements and falls short of the full clone set. An unresolved V gene accounts for under half of the shortfall where checked; the remainder is of unknown origin. The D gene and trimming were derived from the DNA, and the V and J assignments and clone size from that table. The sample data list some 140,000 clones, and about 80% of these were observed just once. The ten biggest clones cover around 2% of the sample.

The cohort consisted of 666 healthy bone marrow donors. Cohort members were all nominally healthy when sampled, although unrecorded immune exposures were likely present. The donor was CMV seronegative and was included in the group of a few hundred seronegative cohort members. A peripheral blood sample was provided by each donor, and peripheral blood mononuclear cells were used for TCR beta sequencing. The Qiagen DNeasy Blood Extraction Kit was used to extract genomic DNA from the blood cell samples. To note about this clone: No cognate antigen has been identified for it. No much larger clone exists at a distance of one base, and base qualities are not known.

The material sequenced was PBMCs. The chain is made from TRBV5-8 and TRBJ1-5; TRBD1 is perhaps the D gene, given 5 matching bases. The TCR was taken from a man between 25 and 39 years old in good health and CMV-seronegative. CDR3 protein: CASSLVQGGDQPQHF. The sequence in DNA is TGTGCCAGCAGCTTGGTCCAGGGAGGGGATCAGCCCCAGCATTTT.